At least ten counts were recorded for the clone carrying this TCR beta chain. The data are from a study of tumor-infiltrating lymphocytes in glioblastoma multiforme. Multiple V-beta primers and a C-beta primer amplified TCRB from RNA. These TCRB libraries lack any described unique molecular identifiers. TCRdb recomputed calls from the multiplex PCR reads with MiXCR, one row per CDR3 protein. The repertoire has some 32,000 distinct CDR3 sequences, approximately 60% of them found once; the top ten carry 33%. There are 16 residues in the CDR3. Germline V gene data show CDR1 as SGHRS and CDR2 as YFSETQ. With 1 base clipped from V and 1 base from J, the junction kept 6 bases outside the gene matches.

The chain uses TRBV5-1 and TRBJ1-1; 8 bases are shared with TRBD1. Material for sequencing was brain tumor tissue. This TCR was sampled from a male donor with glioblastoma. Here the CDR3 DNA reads TGCGCCAGCAGCTTGCTCAGGGGGCGAGGGAACACTGAAGCTTTCTTT. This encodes CASSLLRGRGNTEAFF.